This passage covers 31 T cell receptor beta chains from one sample sequenced in a study of cytomegalovirus exposure and HLA in healthy donors. In the PCR, 60 Vbeta and 13 Jbeta primers were used. The protocol was immunoSEQ multiplex PCR, while the TCRdb copy is restricted to in-frame clones and leaves out a portion. The sample comprises fewer than 200,000 clones, about 75% of which are singletons, and around 3% rests with the top ten. Sample: PBMCs. The receptors shown here come from a woman aged 45 to 65 in good health and CMV-seropositive.

The chain has TRBV4-2 and TRBJ2-3; D is possibly TRBD2 (7 bases). This CDR3 region has 17 residues. Germline V gives CDR1 LGHNA, CDR2 YNFKEQ. With 3 bases removed from V and 3 bases from J, the gap between germline ends came to 19 bases. The CDR3 sequence: CASSQWESGGRTDTQYF. In nucleotides, the CDR3 is TGTGCCAGCAGCCAGTGGGAGTCGGGGGGCCGGACAGATACGCAGTATTTT.

The V call is TRBV29-1, the J call TRBJ2-1; 13 bases are shared with TRBD2. The CDR3 length is 17 residues. The V segment lost 6 bases and the J segment 0 bases; nucleotides outside the gene matches: 8. CDR1 SQVTM and CDR2 ANQGSEA come from the germline V gene. For the CDR3, the DNA is TGCAGCGTGGGAGGGACTAGCGGGGACTACTCCTACAATGAGCAGTTCTTC. It encodes CSVGGTSGDYSYNEQFF.

The gene calls are TRBV29-1 and TRBJ2-1; tentative D call: TRBD2 (6 bases). Trimming stripped 4 bases from V and 2 bases from J, with 15 bases between. The CDR3 has 15 residues. Germline values: CDR1 SQVTM, CDR2 ANQGSEA. CDR3 residues: CSVVGTLTPYNEQFF. CDR3 nucleotides: TGCAGCGTTGTAGGGACTCTGACCCCCTACAATGAGCAGTTCTTC.

This CDR3 is CASRASGMQETQYF. The CDR3 DNA sequence: TGTGCCAGCAGAGCTTCCGGGATGCAAGAGACCCAGTACTTC. This rearrangement joins TRBV2 to TRBJ2-5; D perhaps matches TRBD2 (5 bases). The V end lost 6 bases, the J end lost 2 bases, and 13 bases lay between the germline ends. This CDR3 is 14 amino acids long. Germline values: CDR1 SNHLY, CDR2 FYNNEI.

This chain uses TRBV6-5 with TRBJ2-1; the match to TRBD1 covers 10 bases. With 2 bases clipped from V and 7 bases from J, the junction kept 8 bases outside the gene matches. Germline CDR1 MNHEY, CDR2 SVGAGI. The CDR3 is 16 amino acids. CDR3 sequence: CASSYTRQGARNEQFF. The CDR3 nucleotides are TGTGCCAGCAGTTACACCCGACAGGGGGCGCGAAATGAGCAGTTCTTC.

This clone was seen ten or more times. The chain has TRBV6-5 and TRBJ1-1; D is uncertain. The CDR3 contains 13 residues. Germline V CDR1 and CDR2: MNHEY, SVGAGI. Deletions cut 6 bases from V and 1 base from J, with 9 bases between. This chain's CDR3 is CASSLQRNTEAFF. The CDR3 DNA is TGTGCCAGCAGCCTCCAGCGGAACACTGAAGCTTTCTTT.

The chain joins TRBV18 to TRBJ2-2, with 10 positions matching TRBD1. Germline V CDR1 and CDR2: KGHSH, LQKENI. The CDR3 covers 14 residues. V was pared by 3 bases and J by 7 bases, with 2 bases of the junction left unmatched. CDR3 nucleotide sequence: TGTGCCAGCTCACCGGACAGGGGGATCGGGGAGCTGTTTTTT. It specifies CASSPDRGIGELFF.

The V and J genes are TRBV10-2 and TRBJ2-1, with 10 nucleotides matching TRBD2. Trimming removed 8 bases from V and 4 bases from J; junction bases left unmatched: 2. CDR1 WSHSY and CDR2 SAAADI come from the germline V gene. The CDR3 contains 13 residues. In nucleotides, the CDR3 is TGCGCCAGCGAACTAGCGGGATACAATGAGCAGTTCTTC. Its protein product is CASELAGYNEQFF.

This clone showed up just a few times. The CDR3: CASSYPGTLGLEQFF. CDR3 sequence (DNA): TGTGCCAGCAGTTACCCCGGGACATTGGGACTAGAGCAGTTCTTC. This chain joins TRBV6-6 and TRBJ2-1; D is perhaps TRBD2 (7 bases). V lost 2 bases, J lost 10 bases, and 18 bases lay in between. The CDR3 has 15 residues. Germline assignment: CDR1 MNHNY and CDR2 SVGAGI (reference sequence).

The chain has TRBV2 and TRBJ1-2, with TRBD1 as a possible D gene (5 bases). Germline values: CDR1 SNHLY, CDR2 FYNNEI. V gave up 8 bases and J gave up 8 bases, with 15 bases separating them. The length of the CDR3 is 12 residues. CDR3 in amino acids: CASYGGSQGYTF. Here the CDR3 DNA reads TGTGCCAGCTACGGGGGGAGTCAGGGCTACACCTTC.

V gene TRBV10-2 combines with J gene TRBJ1-1; D is uncertain. Trimming removed 6 bases at V and 2 bases at J, with 13 bases between. CDR1 WSHSY and CDR2 SAAADI come from the germline V gene. This CDR3 contains 14 residues. The CDR3 DNA reads as TGCGCCAGCAGCCCCTCCCGTCTCAACACTGAAGCTTTCTTT. It is translated as CASSPSRLNTEAFF.

This chain connects TRBV6-1 to TRBJ1-2; 7 bases agree with TRBD1. CDR1 and CDR2 (germline): MNHNS, SASEGT. The CDR3 spans 13 residues. With 2 bases clipped from V and 8 bases from J, the junction kept 5 bases outside the gene matches. CDR3 in DNA: TGTGCCAGCAGTGAAACAGGGGTTGGGGGCTACACCTTC. Residues: CASSETGVGGYTF.

The chain uses TRBV6-1 and TRBJ1-1; the match to TRBD1 covers 8 bases. There are 14 residues in the CDR3. Trimming cost V 6 bases and J 0 bases; bases outside gene matches: 3. Germline V gene sequence: CDR1 MNHNS, CDR2 SASEGT. The CDR3, as DNA: TGTGCCAGCAGGAGGGACAGGATGAACACTGAAGCTTTCTTT. It encodes CASRRDRMNTEAFF.

This clone was detected only a few times. The chain has TRBV10-1 and TRBJ2-7; 7 bases fit TRBD1. This CDR3 comprises 14 residues. With V trimmed by 5 bases and J by 0 bases, 4 bases remained unmatched. The germline V gene has CDR1 WNHNN and CDR2 SYGVQD (reference sequence). The CDR3 bases are TGCGCCAGCAGTCAGACAGGGAGCTCCTACGAGCAGTACTTC. This translates into CASSQTGSSYEQYF.

The J gene is TRBJ2-1, the V gene TRBV7-2, with 9 bases identical to TRBD2. The CDR3 consists of 15 residues. CDR1 is SGHTA, CDR2 FQGNSA, per germline. V dropped 3 bases and J dropped 3; count of bases not matched to a gene: 3. CDR3 sequence (DNA): TGTGCCAGCAGCTTTCTAGCGGGGAACTACAATGAGCAGTTCTTC. Protein: CASSFLAGNYNEQFF.

The rearrangement uses TRBV6-5 and TRBJ1-4; 8 positions match TRBD1. Germline V gene lookup returns CDR1 MNHEY and CDR2 SVGAGI. V lost 7 bases to trimming and J lost 8 bases; unmatched junction nucleotides: 6. The CDR3 extends over 13 amino acids. The CDR3 DNA sequence: TGTGCCAGCACTGGGACAGGTTACGAAAAACTGTTTTTT. Translating gives CASTGTGYEKLFF.

This chain connects TRBV29-1 to TRBJ2-3, with 11 bases lining up with TRBD2. CDR1 and CDR2 (germline): SQVTM, ANQGSEA. V lost 4 bases to trimming and J lost 4 bases; unmatched junction nucleotides: 16. The length of the CDR3 is 18 residues. CDR3 bases: TGCAGCGTTGCGACCCTCCTCCTAGCGGGGGGAAGGCCAGATACGCAGTATTTT. It is translated as CSVATLLLAGGRPDTQYF.

The J gene is TRBJ2-7, the V gene TRBV5-1, with D possibly matching TRBD2 (5 bases). V gave up 2 bases and J gave up 4 bases, with 16 bases separating them. The germline V gene encodes CDR1 SGHRS and CDR2 YFSETQ. The CDR3 loop spans 15 amino acids. The DNA of the CDR3 is TGCGCCAGCAGCTTTCGGCCGGAACGACTATACGAGCAGTACTTC. Translating gives CASSFRPERLYEQYF.

This CDR3 reads CASSQGLAGWETQYF. The CDR3 DNA follows: TGTGCCAGCAGCCAAGGACTAGCGGGGTGGGAGACCCAGTACTTC. V and J are TRBV4-2 and TRBJ2-5; TRBD2 matches 11 bases. Trimming took 1 base from V and 5 from J; bases not matched to a gene: 3. The V gene's germline CDR1 is LGHNA and CDR2 YNFKEQ. The CDR3 totals 15 residues.

CDR3 residues: CASGFGLAVQETQYF. The CDR3 DNA sequence: TGTGCTAGTGGTTTCGGTCTAGCGGTACAAGAGACCCAGTACTTC. The J gene is TRBJ2-5, the V gene TRBV12-5, with 7 bases aligning to TRBD2. The trim removed 3 bases at V and 2 bases at J, leaving 6 bases unmatched. CDR1 LGHNT and CDR2 FRNRAP come from the germline V gene. CDR3 length: 15 amino acids.

This clone showed up just a few times. The genes are TRBV2 and TRBJ2-7; TRBD1 matches at 9 bases. The CDR3 is made up of 16 amino acids. V lost 4 bases and J lost 5; bases outside the gene matches: 12. The V gene's germline CDR1 is SNHLY and CDR2 FYNNEI. Here the CDR3 reads CASSGGTGQGSNEQYF. The CDR3, as DNA: TGTGCCAGCAGTGGGGGTACCGGACAGGGGTCCAACGAGCAGTACTTC.

The rearrangement uses TRBV5-4 and TRBJ1-6; D might be TRBD1 (5 bases). This CDR3 is 14 amino acids long. Looked up from germline, CDR1 is SGHNT and CDR2 is YYREEE (reference sequence). Trimming shortened V by 5 bases and J by 5 bases, and 11 bases separated the two germline ends. CDR3 DNA: TGTGCCAGCAGGCCAACAGGAGATAATTCACCCCTCCACTTT. It codes for CASRPTGDNSPLHF.

The rearrangement links TRBV30 to TRBJ1-1, with 9 bases aligning to TRBD1. CDR3 length: 16 residues. Germline lookup yields CDR1 GTSNPN and CDR2 SVGIG (reference sequence). The V segment lost 4 bases and the J segment 4 bases; nucleotides outside the gene matches: 13. Here the CDR3 reads CAWTKPRGQGPTEAFF. CDR3 in DNA: TGTGCCTGGACTAAACCACGGGGACAGGGTCCCACTGAAGCTTTCTTT. The full variable domain, in which reference TRBV30 and TRBJ1-1 provide the parts outside the CDR3, is SQTIHQWPATLVQPVGSPLSLECTVEGTSNPNLYWYRQAAGRGLQLLFYSVGIGQISSEVPQNLSASRPQDRQFILSSKKLLLSDSGFYLCAWTKPRGQGPTEAFFGQGTRLTVV.

V usage is TRBV6-5 and J usage is TRBJ1-1; D not certain. This CDR3 spans 13 amino acids. Germline V gene sequence: CDR1 MNHEY, CDR2 SVGAGI. V was cut by 5 bases and J by 1 base, with 8 bases left in between. The CDR3 here is CASSPGRNTEAFF. The CDR3 nucleotides are TGTGCCAGCAGTCCCGGGAGGAACACTGAAGCTTTCTTT.

This chain connects TRBV19 to TRBJ2-2; D not resolved. Germline V gene lookup returns CDR1 LNHDA and CDR2 SQIVND (reference sequence). V was cut by 4 bases and J by 6 bases, with 9 bases left in between. The CDR3 is made up of 13 amino acids. This CDR3 is CASSTGEAGELFF. DNA for the CDR3: TGTGCCAGTAGTACCGGAGAGGCCGGGGAGCTGTTTTTT.

V gene TRBV6-1 combines with J gene TRBJ2-5; no reliable D call. The J call could be wrong; TRBJ2-7 is a better fit for the DNA end. The CDR3 has 13 amino acids. Germline CDR1 MNHNS, CDR2 SASEGT. CDR3 DNA: TGTGCCAGCAGTGAAGAACTCTACTACGAGCAGTACTTC. Encoded protein: CASSEELYYEQYF.

The V gene is TRBV7-2, the J gene TRBJ2-3, with 10 nucleotides matching TRBD2. CDR1 is SGHTA, CDR2 FQGNSA, per germline. This CDR3 is built from 14 residues. The V and J ends lost 8 bases and 2 bases, in that order; junction bases with no gene match: 4. The CDR3 nucleotides are TGTGCCAGCGCACTAGCGGGGTACACAGATACGCAGTATTTT. This codes for CASALAGYTDTQYF.

The chain is built from TRBV4-1 and TRBJ2-5; TRBD2 matches 7 bases. The CDR3 has 21 residues. Germline trimming cut 0 bases from V and 5 bases from J; bases unmatched to any gene: 24. CDR1 is MGHRA and CDR2 is YSYEKL in the germline V gene. Written as DNA, the CDR3 is TGCGCCAGCAGCCAAGATCCCTCCGGGCATACGTCCAACTTCGGGAGGGAGACCCAGTACTTC. Its protein is CASSQDPSGHTSNFGRETQYF.

The V gene is TRBV5-4, the J gene TRBJ1-1, with no clear D. CDR1 and CDR2 from the germline V gene are SGHNT and YYREEE (reference sequence). This CDR3 contains 14 residues. V was shortened by 0 bases and J by 3 bases, with 9 bases between the two germline ends. CDR3 region: CASSLGGLDTEAFF. CDR3 sequence (DNA): TGTGCCAGCAGCTTGGGCGGGTTGGACACTGAAGCTTTCTTT.

The chain joins TRBV19 to TRBJ1-1, with D possibly being TRBD1 (5 bases). The CDR3 contains 12 residues. Germline V gene sequence: CDR1 LNHDA, CDR2 SQIVND (reference sequence). V gave up 6 bases and J gave up 3 bases, with 8 bases separating them. This chain's CDR3 is CASSRQYTEAFF. In nucleotides, the CDR3 is TGTGCCAGTAGCAGACAGTACACTGAAGCTTTCTTT.

This rearrangement joins TRBV9 to TRBJ2-7; D is undetermined. Trimming pared 2 bases from V and 0 bases from J, leaving 12 bases between. The CDR3 contains 15 residues. The germline CDR1 and CDR2 sequences are SGDLS and YYNGEE. This CDR3 reads CASSVGPLTSYEQYF. The CDR3 DNA is TGTGCCAGCAGCGTTGGCCCCCTCACCTCCTACGAGCAGTACTTC. Full variable domain (remainder filled in from reference TRBV9 and TRBJ2-7): DSGVTQTPKHLITATGQRVTLRCSPRSGDLSVYWYQQSLDQGLQFLIQYYNGEERAKGNILERFSAQQFPDLHSELNLSSLELGDSALYFCASSVGPLTSYEQYFGPGTRLTVT.